The table lists the clone carrying this TCR beta chain with a count of one. This entry comes from a study of blood T cell repertoires in COVID-19. Study-level information: From the United States, Italy and Spain came samples of acute and convalescent COVID-19. The cDNA or gDNA used as material had been derived from T cells, B-cell-depleted T cells, or PBMCs.

In the original processing: Reference gene primers were amplified, and this amplification served to estimate nucleated cell counts. Clones were sequenced by immunoSEQ multiplex PCR, and TCRdb holds only the in-frame ones, with some missing. V, J and clone size are those of that table, while D and trimming were read from the DNA. The sample has 55,000 to 85,000 clones, 81% seen once; the top ten hold approximately 0.8%. This clonotype was obtained from a woman between 65 and 79 years old with acute or convalescent COVID-19. The sequenced sample was peripheral blood.

CDR3 DNA: TGTGCCAGCAGATCAGGGGACATTAATCAGCCCCAGCATTTT. Translating it yields CASRSGDINQPQHF. J is TRBJ1-5 and V is TRBV28, with D tentatively TRBD1 (6 bases). This CDR3 is 14 amino acids long. CDR1 is MDHEN, CDR2 SYDVKM, per germline. The germline V and J ends were trimmed by 6 bases and 4 bases, with 13 bases remaining between them.